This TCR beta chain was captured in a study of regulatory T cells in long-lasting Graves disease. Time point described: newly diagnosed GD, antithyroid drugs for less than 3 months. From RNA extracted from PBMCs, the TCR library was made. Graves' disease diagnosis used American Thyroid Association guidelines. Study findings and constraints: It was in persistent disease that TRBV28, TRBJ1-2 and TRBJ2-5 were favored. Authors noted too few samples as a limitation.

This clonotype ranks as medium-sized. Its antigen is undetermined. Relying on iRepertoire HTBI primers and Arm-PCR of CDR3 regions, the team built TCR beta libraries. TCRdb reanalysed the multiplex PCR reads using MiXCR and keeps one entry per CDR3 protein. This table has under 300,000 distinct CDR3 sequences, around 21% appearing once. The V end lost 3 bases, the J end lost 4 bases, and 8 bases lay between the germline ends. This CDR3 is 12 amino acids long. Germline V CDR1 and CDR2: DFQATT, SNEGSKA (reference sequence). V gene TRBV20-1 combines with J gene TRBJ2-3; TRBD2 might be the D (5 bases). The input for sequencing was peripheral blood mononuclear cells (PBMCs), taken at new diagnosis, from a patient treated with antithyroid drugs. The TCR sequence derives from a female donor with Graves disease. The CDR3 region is CSASGNPDTQYF. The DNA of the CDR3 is TGCAGTGCTAGCGGGAACCCAGATACGCAGTATTTT.